These T cell receptor beta chains were read from a single sample in a study of response to subunit inactivated influenza vaccine. TCRdb recomputed calls from the RT-PCR reads with MiXCR, one row per CDR3 protein. Of about 580,000 distinct CDR3 sequences listed, approximately 14% are singletons. Sequencing used PBMCs from blood, obtained about 11 days after vaccination. Receptor source: a man aged 50 to 59 who received an inactivated influenza vaccine. The CDR3 runs from the conserved cysteine through the conserved F or W. Each record gives: V gene, J gene, clone size, CDR3 length, D gene, CDR3 protein, CDR3 DNA. The D gene is left open where the match is weak. Clone size, where shown, is once, few, many, or a class for clones that have expanded.

TRBV5-1	TRBJ2-7	few	13	-	CASSVQGGSEQYF	TGCGCCAGCAGCGTACAGGGAGGTAGTGAGCAGTACTTC
TRBV15	TRBJ2-2	many	15	-	CATSRRGAGGGELFF	TGTGCCACCAGCAGACGCGGGGCCGGCGGCGGGGAGCTGTTTTTT
TRBV5-1	TRBJ2-3	-	17	TRBD2	CASSELTSGTYTDTQYF	TGCGCCAGCAGCGAACTGACTAGCGGGACCTACACAGATACGCAGTATTTT
TRBV3-1	TRBJ2-3	few	16	-	CASSQFSVRGTDTQYF	TGTGCCAGCAGCCAGTTTTCGGTGAGGGGGACAGATACGCAGTATTTT
TRBV5-6	TRBJ2-6	few	16	-	CASSLVGVAGANVLTF	TGTGCCAGCAGCTTGGTTGGGGTTGCTGGGGCCAACGTCCTGACTTTC
TRBV5-6	TRBJ2-1	-	13	-	CASSLDSSNEQFF	TGTGCCAGCAGCTTGGACAGTAGCAATGAGCAGTTCTTC
TRBV12-3/TRBV12-4	TRBJ1-6	many	13	-	CASSDSYNSPLHF	TGTGCCAGCAGCGACAGCTATAATTCACCCCTCCACTTT
TRBV20-1	TRBJ1-5	few	15	-	CSAREGGPRNQPQHF	TGCAGTGCTAGAGAGGGCGGGCCTAGGAATCAGCCCCAGCATTTT
TRBV20-1	TRBJ2-5	-	17	-	CSARDQAPFWEQETQYF	TGCAGTGCTAGAGATCAAGCCCCCTTTTGGGAACAAGAGACCCAGTACTTC
TRBV9	TRBJ1-6	-	16	-	CASSGGPLVASSPLHF	TGTGCCAGCAGCGGAGGACCGTTGGTCGCTAGTTCACCCCTCCACTTT
TRBV29-1	TRBJ2-3	many	13	-	CSVEVGSTDTQYF	TGCAGCGTTGAAGTGGGAAGCACAGATACGCAGTATTTT
TRBV12-3/TRBV12-4	TRBJ1-2	-	15	-	CASSPRGGGGYGYTF	TGTGCCAGCAGCCCACGCGGGGGCGGGGGATATGGCTACACCTTC
TRBV28	TRBJ1-1	few	15	-	CASSKPGWGGTEAFF	TGTGCCAGCAGTAAGCCGGGCTGGGGTGGTACTGAAGCTTTCTTT
TRBV5-1	TRBJ2-7	few	18	TRBD2	CASSLGRLRASGVYEQYF	TGCGCCAGCAGCTTGGGACGACTTAGGGCTAGCGGGGTCTACGAGCAGTACTTC
TRBV28	TRBJ1-1	-	19	TRBD1	CASRSPIEPRQGPNTEAFF	TGTGCCAGCAGATCGCCTATTGAACCGCGACAGGGTCCGAACACTGAAGCTTTCTTT
TRBV20-1	TRBJ2-3	many	13	-	CSARVGGTDTQYF	TGCAGTGCTAGGGTAGGGGGCACAGATACGCAGTATTTT
TRBV12-3/TRBV12-4	TRBJ2-3	many	17	TRBD2	CASSLGPIAGGTDTQYF	TGTGCCAGCAGTTTAGGGCCGATAGCGGGGGGCACAGATACGCAGTATTTT
TRBV7-9	TRBJ2-1	few	16	-	CASSLGWRGPYNEQFF	TGTGCCAGCAGCTTAGGGTGGCGGGGGCCCTACAATGAGCAGTTCTTC
TRBV29-1	TRBJ2-7	few	14	TRBD1	CSVARTGRSFEQYF	TGCAGCGTGGCTAGGACAGGGAGGTCGTTCGAGCAGTACTTC
TRBV18	TRBJ2-5	-	16	-	CASSPQTWGPGETQYF	TGTGCCAGCTCACCTCAGACCTGGGGTCCGGGTGAGACCCAGTACTTC
TRBV6-1	TRBJ1-1	-	13	TRBD1	CASRGTVNTEAFF	TGTGCCAGCAGGGGGACAGTAAACACTGAAGCTTTCTTT
TRBV3-1	TRBJ2-7	few	14	TRBD1	CASSQAGQDHEQYF	TGTGCCAGCAGCCAAGCCGGACAGGACCACGAGCAGTACTTC